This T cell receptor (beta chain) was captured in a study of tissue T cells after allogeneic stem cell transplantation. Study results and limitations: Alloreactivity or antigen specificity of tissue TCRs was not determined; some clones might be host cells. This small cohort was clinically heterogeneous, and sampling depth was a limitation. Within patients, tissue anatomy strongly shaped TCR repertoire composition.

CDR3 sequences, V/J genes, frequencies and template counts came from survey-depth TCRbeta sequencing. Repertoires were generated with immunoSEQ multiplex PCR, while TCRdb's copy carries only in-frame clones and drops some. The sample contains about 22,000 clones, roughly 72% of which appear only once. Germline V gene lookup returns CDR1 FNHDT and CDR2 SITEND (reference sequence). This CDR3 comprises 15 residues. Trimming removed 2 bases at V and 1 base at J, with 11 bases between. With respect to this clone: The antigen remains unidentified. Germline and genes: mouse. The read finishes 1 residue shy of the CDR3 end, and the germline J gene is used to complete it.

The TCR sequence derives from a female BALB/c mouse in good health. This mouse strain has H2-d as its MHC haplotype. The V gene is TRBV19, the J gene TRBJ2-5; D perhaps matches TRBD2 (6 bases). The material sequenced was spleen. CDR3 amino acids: CASSMISGDQDTQYF. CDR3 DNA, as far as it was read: TGTGCCAGCAGTATGATTTCTGGGGACCAAGACACCCAGTAC.